The 4 T cell receptor beta chains reported below all come from one sample, sequenced in a study of siplizumab effects on memory and regulatory T cells. The repertoire was sequenced with immunoSEQ multiplex PCR; TCRdb's copy has only in-frame clones and lacks some. This table holds some 96,000 clones, more than 90% found once. The sequencing sample was made of CD4+ T cells sorted from blood. These TCRs come from a human donor in good health.

The V gene is TRBV29-1, the J gene TRBJ1-2; the match to TRBD1 covers 8 bases. The ends lost 4 bases at V and 2 bases at J; junction bases unmatched: 3. Germline assignment: CDR1 SQVTM and CDR2 ANQGSEA. The length of the CDR3 is 13 residues. The CDR3 region has the DNA TGCAGCGTTGGTCGGACAGGGAACTATGGCTACACCTTC. It codes for CSVGRTGNYGYTF. Supplemented by reference TRBV29-1 and TRBJ1-2, the full variable domain reads SAVISQKPSRDICQRGTSLTIQCQVDSQVTMMFWYRQQPGQSLTLIATANQGSEATYESGFVIDKFPISRPNLTFSTLTVSNMSPEDSSIYLCSVGRTGNYGYTFGSGTRLTVV.

The chain employs TRBV6-5 and TRBJ1-2, with D maybe TRBD1 (6 bases). Germline CDR1 is MNHEY and CDR2 is SVGAGI. The CDR3 consists of 11 residues. V was cut by 6 bases and J by 7 bases, with 9 bases left in between. This chain's CDR3 is CASSNRVGYTF. The CDR3 DNA follows: TGTGCCAGCAGCAACAGGGTTGGCTACACCTTC.

The chain is built from TRBV15 and TRBJ1-4, with D maybe TRBD1 (6 bases). Germline lookup yields CDR1 LNHNV and CDR2 YYDKDF (reference sequence). The CDR3 totals 16 residues. Trimming pared 5 bases from V and 5 bases from J, leaving 18 bases between. The CDR3 reads CATSLNGGSRNEKLFF. The CDR3 DNA reads TGTGCCACCAGCCTGAACGGGGGCAGTAGAAATGAAAAACTGTTTTTT.

The table lists this clone with a count of one. The gene calls are TRBV6-5 and TRBJ1-2; 7 positions match TRBD1. The CDR3 length is 15 residues. Germline-derived CDR1 and CDR2 are MNHEY and SVGAGI. The V segment lost 5 bases and the J segment 0 bases; nucleotides outside the gene matches: 6. The CDR3 sequence: CASSRDSWTNYGYTF. CDR3 sequence (DNA): TGTGCCAGCAGTCGGGACAGTTGGACTAACTATGGCTACACCTTC.